This TCR beta chain was captured by sequencing in a study of blood T cell repertoires in COVID-19. The repertoire was sequenced with immunoSEQ multiplex PCR; TCRdb's copy has only in-frame clones and lacks some. The sample yields approximately 300,000 clones, roughly 90% seen once. This clone was seen only a few times. The source is a woman under 40 who had recovered from COVID-19. Sequences were obtained from PBMCs or T cells enriched from blood (not recorded which).

CDR3 sequence (DNA): TGTGCCAGCTCACCACCAAGCGGGACCCGCTCCTACAATGAGCAGTTCTTC. Translation gives CASSPPSGTRSYNEQFF. This sequence joins TRBV18 and TRBJ2-1, with TRBD2 identical over 7 bases. The CDR3 spans 17 residues. CDR1 is KGHSH and CDR2 is LQKENI in the germline V gene. V was pared by 0 bases and J by 0 bases, with 5 bases of the junction left unmatched.